The rows below give T cell receptor beta chains drawn from one sample of a study of human thymus T cells. Sequenced by immunoSEQ multiplex PCR; TCRdb stores in-frame clones only, minus some. This table holds under 95,000 clones, over 85% found once. The source material was thymus tissue. These receptors came from a girl under three years old with a congenital heart defect but otherwise immunologically healthy. Both conserved end residues are part of each CDR3. Fields, in order: J gene, D gene, clone size, V gene, CDR3 DNA, CDR3 protein. The D gene is left open where the match is weak. Only part of the rows carry a size: once, few, many, or a class if the clone is expanded.

TRBJ2-1 NA NA TRBV13 TGTGCCAGCAGCTTAAGCGGACACCTCTCCTACAATGAGCAGTTCTTC CASSLSGHLSYNEQFF
TRBJ2-2 NA NA TRBV5-1 TGCGCCAGCAGCTTGGTCTCCGGCAACCAGGTGGGGCTGTTTTTT CASSLVSGNQVGLFF
TRBJ2-7 TRBD2 NA TRBV12-5 TGTGCTAGTGGTTTGGAACCCACGCAGCGGGAGGAATCTGACGAGCAGTACTTC CASGLEPTQREESDEQYF
TRBJ2-3 TRBD2 NA TRBV6-1 TGTGCCAGCACCCAACTAGCGGGGATCACAGATACGCAGTATTTT CASTQLAGITDTQYF
TRBJ2-1 TRBD2 NA TRBV14 TGTGCCAGCAGCCTAAGCGGGACGGAGACTTACAATGAGCAGTTCTTC CASSLSGTETYNEQFF
TRBJ1-2 NA once TRBV7-8 TGTGCCAGCAGCACCACAGGGTGGGGAGGCTACACCTTC CASSTTGWGGYTF
TRBJ1-1 NA NA TRBV28 TGTGCCAGCAGCGGTCTGGGGCAGCTGAACACTGAAGCTTTCTTT CASSGLGQLNTEAFF
TRBJ2-7 TRBD2 NA TRBV5-6 TGTGCCAGCAGCTTGGAAGGGACAGGGGGACTAGCGGGGACTTCAGGGTACTTC CASSLEGTGGLAGTSGYF
TRBJ1-2 NA NA TRBV4-2 TGTGCCAGCACCTCCCCTCCTGGTGAGGGATACTATGGCTACACCTTC CASTSPPGEGYYGYTF
TRBJ2-6 NA NA TRBV7-2 TGTGCCAGCAGCTTAGGTGGGGCCAACGTCCTGACTTTC CASSLGGANVLTF
TRBJ2-3 NA NA TRBV20-1 TGCAGTGCTAGCGGGACAGATACGCAGTATTTT CSASGTDTQYF
TRBJ2-3 TRBD2 NA TRBV4-1 TGCGCCAGCAGCCAAGATAAGGGACTAGCGGACTCACCTTACAAGACAGATACGCAGTATTTT CASSQDKGLADSPYKTDTQYF
TRBJ2-3 NA NA TRBV11-3 TGTGCCAGCAGCCTAGAAAGGGGTGCAGGCACAGATACGCAGTATTTT CASSLERGAGTDTQYF
TRBJ1-1 NA NA TRBV10-2 TGCGCCAGCAGGGGGCAGTTAAACACTGAAGCTTTCTTT CASRGQLNTEAFF
TRBJ2-5 TRBD2 NA TRBV5-5 TGTGCCAGCAGCTTGGGCAGAATGCATACTAGCGGGATCTGGCGGGAGACCCAGTACTTC CASSLGRMHTSGIWRETQYF
TRBJ2-5 NA NA TRBV5-1 TGCGCCAGCAGCCCCCGGCCCACAGAAGAGACCCAGTACTTC CASSPRPTEETQYF
TRBJ2-7 NA NA TRBV11-2 TGTGCCAGCAGCTTAGATCCCCGGTGGACCGGGTCTTCAGGATACGAGCAGTACTTC CASSLDPRWTGSSGYEQYF
TRBJ2-5 NA NA TRBV10-3 TGTGCCATCAGTCCGGATCGGGGAAACCAAGAGACCCAGTACTTC CAISPDRGNQETQYF
TRBJ2-7 NA NA TRBV5-1 TGCGCCAGCAGCCTCACCCCACTAGGGGCGACCTACGAGCAGTACTTC CASSLTPLGATYEQYF
TRBJ2-7 TRBD1 NA TRBV4-1 TGCGCCAGCAGCCACGGACCGTTAAAGACAGGGGAGGCCTACGAGCAGTACTTC CASSHGPLKTGEAYEQYF
TRBJ2-5 NA NA TRBV11-1 TGTGCCAGCAGCTTGACAGGATACCAAGAGACCCAGTACTTC CASSLTGYQETQYF
TRBJ2-1 NA NA TRBV27 TGTGCCAGCAGTTTACGCAATGGAGGGGTTTACAATGAGCAGTTCTTC CASSLRNGGVYNEQFF
TRBJ2-1 TRBD2 NA TRBV6-6 TGTGCCAGCAGTTACAGACTAGCGGGAGTTGATGAGCAGTTCTTC CASSYRLAGVDEQFF
TRBJ1-1 NA NA TRBV7-3 TGTGCCAGCAGTCTAGGGAGGGAGGACACTGAAGCTTTCTTT CASSLGREDTEAFF
TRBJ2-7 TRBD1 NA TRBV4-1 TGCGCCAGCAGCCAAGATTGTGGGTACAGGGGGGATTCCTACGAGCAGTACTTC CASSQDCGYRGDSYEQYF
TRBJ1-1 TRBD1 NA TRBV9 TGTGCCAGCAGCGTAGACGGACAGGGGTCCACTGAAGCTTTCTTT CASSVDGQGSTEAFF
TRBJ1-1 NA NA TRBV28 TGTGCCAGCAGTTTATTGGGGGGCGAGGGAACTGAAGCTTTCTTT CASSLLGGEGTEAFF
TRBJ1-4 NA NA TRBV9 TGTGCCAGCAGCGTAGCTGGCAGTAATGAAAAACTGTTTTTT CASSVAGSNEKLFF
TRBJ2-2 TRBD2 NA TRBV18 TGTGCCAGCTCACCACCTAGCGGGAGGGCGTCCACCGGGGAGCTGTTTTTT CASSPPSGRASTGELFF
TRBJ1-1 NA once TRBV5-1 TGCGCCAGCAGCTTATTTCCGGGAATGAACACTGAAGCTTTCTTT CASSLFPGMNTEAFF
TRBJ1-1 NA NA TRBV6-1 TGTGCCAGCAGTGAATTGGGGGCGAACACTGAAGCTTTCTTT CASSELGANTEAFF
TRBJ2-2 NA once TRBV5-6 TGTGCCAGCAGCTTCGAGGCGGTGCAGAACACCGGGGAGCTGTTTTTT CASSFEAVQNTGELFF
TRBJ2-6 NA NA TRBV9 TGTGCCAGCAGCGTAGACGCGTCAATCTCTGGGGCCAACGTCCTGACTTTC CASSVDASISGANVLTF
TRBJ1-3 NA NA TRBV7-2 TGTGCCAGCAGCGTGGGACCCACGGGCTCTGGAAACACCATATATTTT CASSVGPTGSGNTIYF
TRBJ1-4 NA NA TRBV7-2 TGTGCCAGCAGCTTATCCCAGACGGGGGGGAAAAATGAAAAACTGTTTTTT CASSLSQTGGKNEKLFF
TRBJ1-1 NA NA TRBV13 TGTGCCAGCAGCTTAGAGGGTGTGAACACTGAAGCTTTCTTT CASSLEGVNTEAFF
TRBJ2-5 NA few TRBV28 TGTGCCAGCATCGAGACGCGGAACCTTAAAGAAGAGACCCAGTACTTC CASIETRNLKEETQYF
TRBJ2-5 NA once TRBV5-1 TGCGCCAGCAGGATAGGGCCCCTCCAAGAGACCCAGTACTTC CASRIGPLQETQYF
TRBJ2-7 NA NA TRBV10-3 TGTGCCATCAGTGAGTTTACAGATTACGAGCAGTACTTC CAISEFTDYEQYF
TRBJ2-7 NA once TRBV19 TGTGCCAGTAGTCGGAGGGGCACGGACGTCTGCGAGCAGTACTTC CASSRRGTDVCEQYF
TRBJ2-7 TRBD1 NA TRBV4-2 TGTGCCAGCAGCCAGGCAGGGGGCTCCTACGAACAGTACTTC CASSQAGGSYEQYF
TRBJ2-6 TRBD1 NA TRBV10-3 TGTGCCATCAGGGGACAGCTATTCTCTGGGGCCAACGTCCTGACTTTC CAIRGQLFSGANVLTF
TRBJ2-1 NA NA TRBV7-9 TGTGCCAGCAGCATGAACACAGAGTTCTTC CASSMNTEFF
TRBJ1-2 NA NA TRBV6-5 TGTGCCAGCAGTTACTCGAGGCTAGCTGGCTACACCTTC CASSYSRLAGYTF
TRBJ2-1 NA NA TRBV27 TGTGCCAGCCGGAGGGGTGATTCCTACAATGAGCAGTTCTTC CASRRGDSYNEQFF
TRBJ1-3 NA NA TRBV7-9 TGTGCCAGCAGCTTTCTGAGGGCTGGAAACACCATATATTTT CASSFLRAGNTIYF